Presented here are 18 T cell receptor beta chains from one specimen sequenced in a study of response to subunit inactivated influenza vaccine. TCRdb independently ran MiXCR on the RT-PCR reads; one entry per CDR3 protein. The repertoire consists of 710,000 or so distinct CDR3 sequences, with 15% to 19% occurring once and the leading ten covering roughly 11%. This specimen consisted of PBMCs from blood, obtained 11 to 12 days after vaccination. Receptors originate from a man aged 50-59 years who received an inactivated influenza vaccine.

This clonotype was observed at least ten times. The chain joins TRBV27 to TRBJ2-2, with a tentative D call TRBD1 (6 bases). The length of the CDR3 is 18 residues. V lost 0 bases, J lost 1 base, and 15 bases lay in between. Per the germline V gene, CDR1 is MNHEY and CDR2 is SMNVEV (reference sequence). Here the CDR3 reads CASSLSSGVSLNTGELFF. CDR3 DNA: TGTGCCAGCAGTTTATCGTCAGGGGTCAGCCTGAACACCGGGGAGCTGTTTTTT.

The chain couples TRBV12-3 or TRBV12-4 to TRBJ2-2, with TRBD2 identical over 8 bases. After removal of 1 base from V and 1 base from J, the junction contained 5 bases not matched to a gene. The CDR3 has 17 residues. The CDR3 nucleotides are TGTGCCAGCAGTTTAGGGCGCCTAGCGGGGAACACCGGGGAGCTGTTTTTT. It yields the protein CASSLGRLAGNTGELFF.

The sample holds a few counts of this clonotype. The chain recombines TRBV4-3 with TRBJ2-3, with D possibly TRBD1 on 6 matching bases. Germline V gives CDR1 LGHNA, CDR2 YSLEER. Trimming removed 4 bases from V and 2 bases from J, with 13 bases in between. The CDR3 covers 15 residues. For the CDR3, the DNA is TGCGCCAGCAGCCTACACAGGGTTTCCACAGATACGCAGTATTTT. It codes for CASSLHRVSTDTQYF.

The chain carries TRBV30 and TRBJ1-6; D is undetermined. CDR1 and CDR2 (germline): GTSNPN, SVGIG (reference sequence). Trimming removed 0 bases at V and 6 bases at J, with 15 bases between. This CDR3 has 16 amino acids. Written as DNA, the CDR3 is TGTGCCTGGAGTGTACAGTCCTCCCAGCGTAATTCACCCCTCCACTTT. This encodes CAWSVQSSQRNSPLHF.

This clonotype came up many times. The V and J genes are TRBV9 and TRBJ2-3; 8 bases are shared with TRBD2. Germline V gene data show CDR1 as SGDLS and CDR2 as YYNGEE. This CDR3 comprises 16 residues. The junction had 4 bases not matched to a gene; V was cut back by 1 base and J by 0 bases. The CDR3 coding sequence is TGTGCCAGCAGCGTACTAGCGGGTTCTAGCACAGATACGCAGTATTTT. This sequence encodes CASSVLAGSSTDTQYF.

The chain is built from TRBV20-1 and TRBJ1-5; 10 bases map to TRBD1. The CDR3 covers 15 residues. Trimming took 4 bases from V and 6 from J; bases not matched to a gene: 9. CDR1 and CDR2 from the germline V gene are DFQATT and SNEGSKA (reference sequence). CDR3 DNA sequence: TGCAGTGCTACTAATCCGGGACAGGGGAGTCAGCCCCAGCATTTT. Translated: CSATNPGQGSQPQHF.

This clonotype was observed a handful of times. The chain employs TRBV11-2 and TRBJ2-4, with 7 bases matching TRBD2. V lost 1 base and J lost 1; bases outside the gene matches: 10. Germline CDR1 SGHAT, CDR2 FQNNGV. CDR3 length: 18 amino acids. CDR3: CASSLGLAQVRAKNIQYF. CDR3 DNA: TGTGCCAGCAGCTTAGGACTAGCCCAAGTCCGGGCCAAAAACATTCAGTACTTC. Supplemented by reference TRBV11-2 and TRBJ2-4, the full variable domain reads EAGVAQSPRYKIIEKRQSVAFWCNPISGHATLYWYQQILGQGPKLLIQFQNNGVVDDSQLPKDRFSAERLKGVDSTLKIQPAKLEDSAVYLCASSLGLAQVRAKNIQYFGAGTRLSVL.

This clonotype was detected only a few times. The chain carries TRBV29-1 and TRBJ2-7; D may correspond to TRBD1 or TRBD2 (6 bases each). The CDR3 is 13 amino acids. The V end lost 6 bases, the J end lost 0 bases, and 12 bases lay between the germline ends. In germline, CDR1 is SQVTM, CDR2 ANQGSEA. The chain's CDR3 is CSVVEGDSYEQYF. In DNA, the CDR3 is TGCAGCGTCGTGGAGGGGGACTCCTACGAGCAGTACTTC.

This clonotype was detected a few times. This chain connects TRBV3-1 to TRBJ1-2; weak D call: TRBD1 (5 bases). Looked up from germline, CDR1 is LGHDT and CDR2 is YNNKEL (reference sequence). The CDR3 contains 14 residues. Trimming took 1 base from V and 6 from J, leaving 12 bases between them. Here the CDR3 DNA reads TGTGCCAGCAGCCAAGGTCGGGGGTACGATGGCTACACCTTC. Its protein product is CASSQGRGYDGYTF.

This clonotype occurred many times. The chain joins TRBV20-1 to TRBJ2-1, with D maybe TRBD2 (6 bases). The CDR3 extends over 17 amino acids. V lost 0 bases and J lost 0, with 15 bases in between. Germline loops: CDR1 DFQATT, CDR2 SNEGSKA (reference sequence). The CDR3 region has the DNA TGCAGTGCTAGAGATACCAGCGGGCTGAGCTCCTACAATGAGCAGTTCTTC. Translated: CSARDTSGLSSYNEQFF.

Only a few counts were recorded for this clonotype. CDR3 nucleotides: TGTGCCACCAGGAGAGCCACCGGGGAGCTGTTTTTT. Its protein is CATRRATGELFF. J is TRBJ2-2 and V is TRBV24-1, with no clear D. The germline CDR1 and CDR2 sequences are KGHDR and SFDVKD. The V end lost 7 bases, the J end lost 4 bases, and 6 bases lay between the germline ends. This CDR3 has 12 amino acids.

This clonotype was recorded a few times. The chain recombines TRBV5-1 with TRBJ2-2, with 8 bases lining up with TRBD2. The CDR3 length is 15 residues. Germline values: CDR1 SGHRS, CDR2 YFSETQ. J lost 3 bases, V lost 1 base, and 2 bases had no gene match. Here the CDR3 DNA reads TGCGCCAGCAGCTTGAGTAGCGGGGACACCGGGGAGCTGTTTTTT. Protein sequence: CASSLSSGDTGELFF.

The chain combines TRBV20-1 with TRBJ2-5, with 8 bases matching TRBD1. V dropped 5 bases and J dropped 5; count of bases not matched to a gene: 4. The CDR3 runs to 12 residues. Looked up from germline, CDR1 is DFQATT and CDR2 is SNEGSKA (reference sequence). CDR3 bases: TGCAGTGCTGCAGGGGGCGCGGAGACCCAGTACTTC. As protein: CSAAGGAETQYF.

This clonotype was seen only a few times. The chain is built from TRBV6-2 or TRBV6-3 and TRBJ2-2; maybe TRBD2 (5 bases). Trimming stripped 6 bases from V and 0 bases from J, with 17 bases between. Germline V gene data show CDR1 as MNHEY and CDR2 as SVGEGT. This CDR3 has 17 residues. CDR3 region: CASSYPPRGTNTGELFF. The CDR3 DNA sequence: TGTGCCAGCAGCTACCCTCCTCGGGGAACGAACACCGGGGAGCTGTTTTTT.

The V and J genes are TRBV19 and TRBJ2-3; 9 bases fit TRBD2. Germline CDR1 LNHDA, CDR2 SQIVND (reference sequence). V lost 4 bases and J lost 2; bases outside the gene matches: 4. This CDR3 contains 15 residues. CDR3 amino acids: CASSKRLADTDTQYF. Written as DNA, the CDR3 is TGTGCCAGTAGTAAACGACTAGCGGACACAGATACGCAGTATTTT.

The rearrangement uses TRBV24-1 and TRBJ1-2; no clear D gene. The V end was cut by 4 bases, the J end by 6 bases, with 8 bases between. Germline lookup yields CDR1 KGHDR and CDR2 SFDVKD. The CDR3 has 12 amino acids. In nucleotides, the CDR3 is TGTGCCACCAGTGAGCGGGAAGATGGCTACACCTTC. Translating gives CATSEREDGYTF.

This clonotype was counted between two and nine times. The V gene is TRBV3-1, the J gene TRBJ1-1, with D perhaps matching TRBD1 (6 bases). CDR3 length equals 16 residues. V was trimmed by 1 base and J by 1 base, leaving 13 bases between them. CDR1 and CDR2 from the germline V gene are LGHDT and YNNKEL (reference sequence). CDR3 nucleotide sequence: TGTGCCAGCAGCCAAGCCGGAGGGACACAGAACACTGAAGCTTTCTTT. It yields the protein CASSQAGGTQNTEAFF.

This clonotype occurred many times. This chain uses TRBV7-2 with TRBJ2-7; TRBD2 is a possible D gene (6 bases). V was cut by 3 bases and J by 3 bases, with 9 bases left in between. Germline V CDR1 and CDR2: SGHTA, FQGNSA. CDR3 size: 13 residues. The CDR3 coding sequence is TGTGCCAGCAGCTTGGGGACTCGCTACGAGCAGTACTTC. Its protein is CASSLGTRYEQYF.